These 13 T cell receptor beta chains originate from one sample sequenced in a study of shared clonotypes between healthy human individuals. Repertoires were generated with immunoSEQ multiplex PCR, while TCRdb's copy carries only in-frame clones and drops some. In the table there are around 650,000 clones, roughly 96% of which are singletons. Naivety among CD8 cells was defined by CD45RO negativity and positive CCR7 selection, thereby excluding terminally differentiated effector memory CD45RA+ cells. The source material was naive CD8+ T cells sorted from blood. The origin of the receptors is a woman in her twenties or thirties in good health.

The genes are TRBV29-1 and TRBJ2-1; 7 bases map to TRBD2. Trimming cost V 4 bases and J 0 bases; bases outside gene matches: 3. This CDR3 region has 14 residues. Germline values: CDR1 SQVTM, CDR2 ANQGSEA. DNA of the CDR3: TGCAGCGTTGTTGGCGGGAGCTCCTACAATGAGCAGTTCTTC. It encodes CSVVGGSSYNEQFF.

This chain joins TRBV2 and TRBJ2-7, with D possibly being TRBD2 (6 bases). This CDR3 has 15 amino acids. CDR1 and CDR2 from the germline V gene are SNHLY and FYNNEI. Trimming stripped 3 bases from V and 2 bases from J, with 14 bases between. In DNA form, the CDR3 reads TGTGCCAGCAGTGATGGGGGGAGAGGTGCCTACGAGCAGTACTTC. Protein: CASSDGGRGAYEQYF.

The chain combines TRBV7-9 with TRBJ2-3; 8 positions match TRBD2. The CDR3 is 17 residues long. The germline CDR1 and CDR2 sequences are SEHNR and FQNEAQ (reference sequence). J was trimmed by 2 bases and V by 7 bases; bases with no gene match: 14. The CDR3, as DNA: TGTGCCAGCACCCAACCCCTAACGGGAGGGCCCACAGATACGCAGTATTTT. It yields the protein CASTQPLTGGPTDTQYF.

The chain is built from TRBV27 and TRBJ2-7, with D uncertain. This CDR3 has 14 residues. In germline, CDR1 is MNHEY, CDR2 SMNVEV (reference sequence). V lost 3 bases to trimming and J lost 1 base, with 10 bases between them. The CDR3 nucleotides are TGTGCCAGCAGTTTTATCGATTCTTCCTACGAGCAGTACTTC. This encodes CASSFIDSSYEQYF.

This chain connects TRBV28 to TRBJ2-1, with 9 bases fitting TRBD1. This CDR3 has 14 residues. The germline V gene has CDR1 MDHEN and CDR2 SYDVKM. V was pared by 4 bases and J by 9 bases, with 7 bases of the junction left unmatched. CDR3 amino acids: CASSWDRDSFEQFF. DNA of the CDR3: TGTGCCAGCAGTTGGGACAGGGATTCTTTTGAGCAGTTCTTC. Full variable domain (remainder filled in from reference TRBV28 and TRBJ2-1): DVKVTQSSRYLVKRTGEKVFLECVQDMDHENMFWYRQDPGLGLRLIYFSYDVKMKEKGDIPEGYSVSREKKERFSLILESASTNQTSMYLCASSWDRDSFEQFFGPGTRLTVL.

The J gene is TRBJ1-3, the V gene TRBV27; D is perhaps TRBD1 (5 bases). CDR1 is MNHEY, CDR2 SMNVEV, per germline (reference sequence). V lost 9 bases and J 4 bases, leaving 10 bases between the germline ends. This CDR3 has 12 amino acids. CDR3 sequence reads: CASRDGGNTIYF. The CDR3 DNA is TGTGCCAGTCGGGACGGAGGAAACACCATATATTTT.

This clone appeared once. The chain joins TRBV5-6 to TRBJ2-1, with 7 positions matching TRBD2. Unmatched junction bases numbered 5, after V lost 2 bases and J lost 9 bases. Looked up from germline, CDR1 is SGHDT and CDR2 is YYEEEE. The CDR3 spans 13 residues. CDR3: CASSFGTIGEQFF. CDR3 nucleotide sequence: TGTGCCAGCAGCTTCGGGACTATCGGTGAGCAGTTCTTC. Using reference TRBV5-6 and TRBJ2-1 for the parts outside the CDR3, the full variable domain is DAGVTQSPTHLIKTRGQQVTLRCSPKSGHDTVSWYQQALGQGPQFIFQYYEEEERQRGNFPDRFSGHQFPNYSSELNVNALLLGDSALYLCASSFGTIGEQFFGPGTRLTVL.

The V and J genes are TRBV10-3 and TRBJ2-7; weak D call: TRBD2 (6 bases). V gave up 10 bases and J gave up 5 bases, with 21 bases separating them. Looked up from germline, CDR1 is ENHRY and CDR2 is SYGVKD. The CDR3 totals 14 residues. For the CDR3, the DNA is TGTGCCACTTCGAATAGCGGTTATGAGCACGAGCAGTACTTC. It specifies CATSNSGYEHEQYF.

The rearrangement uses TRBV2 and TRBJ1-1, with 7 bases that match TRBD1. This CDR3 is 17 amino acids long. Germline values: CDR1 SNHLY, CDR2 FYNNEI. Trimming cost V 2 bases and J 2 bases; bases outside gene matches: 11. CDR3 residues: CASSEPTGWGRNTEAFF. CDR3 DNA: TGTGCCAGCAGTGAACCGACAGGGTGGGGAAGAAACACTGAAGCTTTCTTT.

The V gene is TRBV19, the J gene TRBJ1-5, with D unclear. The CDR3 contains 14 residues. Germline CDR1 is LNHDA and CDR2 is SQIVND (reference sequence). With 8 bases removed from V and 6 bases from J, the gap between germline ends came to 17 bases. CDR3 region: CASEQSLEGQPQHF. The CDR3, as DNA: TGTGCCAGTGAACAGTCATTAGAAGGTCAGCCCCAGCATTTT.

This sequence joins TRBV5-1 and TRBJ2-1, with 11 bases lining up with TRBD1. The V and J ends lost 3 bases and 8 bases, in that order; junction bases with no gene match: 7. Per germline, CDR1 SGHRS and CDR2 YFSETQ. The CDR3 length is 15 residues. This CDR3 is CASSSGTGGIDEQFF. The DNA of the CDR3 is TGCGCCAGCAGCTCGGGGACAGGGGGTATCGATGAGCAGTTCTTC.

For the CDR3, the DNA is TGTGCCAGCAGTTCTTTGAGTGAGCAGTTCTTC. It yields the protein CASSSLSEQFF. This chain links TRBV28 with TRBJ2-1; D not resolved. This CDR3 has 11 amino acids. The germline V and J ends were trimmed by 4 bases and 9 bases, with 7 bases remaining between them. CDR1 is MDHEN, CDR2 SYDVKM, per germline. The entire variable domain, with the rest obtained from reference TRBV28 and TRBJ2-1, is as follows: DVKVTQSSRYLVKRTGEKVFLECVQDMDHENMFWYRQDPGLGLRLIYFSYDVKMKEKGDIPEGYSVSREKKERFSLILESASTNQTSMYLCASSSLSEQFFGPGTRLTVL.

The CDR3 nucleotides read TGTGCCAGCAGCAAAGGGCTACGTTGCCCGCGAGGCTCCTACAATGAGCAGTTCTTC. Translation: CASSKGLRCPRGSYNEQFF. The rearrangement uses TRBV21-1 and TRBJ2-1; the DNA was not used to check the table's D call, TRBD2. TRBV21-1 is reported as a pseudogene. The CDR3 sequence is 19 residues long.